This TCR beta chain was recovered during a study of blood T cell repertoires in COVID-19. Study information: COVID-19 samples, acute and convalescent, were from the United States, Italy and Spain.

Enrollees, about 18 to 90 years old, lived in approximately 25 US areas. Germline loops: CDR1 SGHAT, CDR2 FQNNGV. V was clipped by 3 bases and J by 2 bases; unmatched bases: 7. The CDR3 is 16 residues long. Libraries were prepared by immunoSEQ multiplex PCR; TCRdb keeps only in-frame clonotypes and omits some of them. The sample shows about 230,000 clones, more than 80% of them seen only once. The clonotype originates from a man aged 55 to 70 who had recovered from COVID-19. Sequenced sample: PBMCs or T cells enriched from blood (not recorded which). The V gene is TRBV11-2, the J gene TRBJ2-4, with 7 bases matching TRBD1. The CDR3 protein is CASSFDRAHTKNIQYF. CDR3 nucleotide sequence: TGTGCCAGCAGCTTTGACAGGGCTCACACCAAAAACATTCAGTACTTC.